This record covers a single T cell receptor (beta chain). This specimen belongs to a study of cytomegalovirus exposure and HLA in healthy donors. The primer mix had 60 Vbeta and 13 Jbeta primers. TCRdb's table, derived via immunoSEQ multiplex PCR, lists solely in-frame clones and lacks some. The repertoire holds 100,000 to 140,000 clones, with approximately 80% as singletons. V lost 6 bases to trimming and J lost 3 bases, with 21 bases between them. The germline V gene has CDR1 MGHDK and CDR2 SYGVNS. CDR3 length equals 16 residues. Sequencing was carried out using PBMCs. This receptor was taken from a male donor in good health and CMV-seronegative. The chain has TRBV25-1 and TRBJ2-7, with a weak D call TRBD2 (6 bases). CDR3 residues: CASREGDGSPYYEQYF. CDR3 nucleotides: TGTGCCAGCAGGGAGGGAGACGGATCCCCCTACTACGAGCAGTACTTC.